The 23 T cell receptor beta chains below come from one sample, sequenced in a study of blood T cells in healthy people across ages. A second 7 to 11 cycle PCR used barcoded and J-beta primers. TCRdb called the 5' RACE reads again in MiXCR, with one record for every CDR3 protein. Of hundreds of thousands of distinct CDR3 sequences in the sample, about 55% were seen once. Sequencing used blood. The receptors come from a man in his 60s in good health.

This clonotype was found a few times. V gene TRBV7-2 combines with J gene TRBJ2-1; D is unresolved. V lost 5 bases and J lost 4, with 15 bases in between. The CDR3 consists of 15 residues. From germline, CDR1 is SGHTA and CDR2 FQGNSA. The CDR3 loop reads CASSARRTDYNEQFF. In nucleotides, the CDR3 is TGTGCCAGCAGCGCACGAAGGACCGATTACAATGAGCAGTTCTTC.

This chain links TRBV2 with TRBJ2-2, with TRBD1 matching 8 bases. Germline trimming cut 6 bases from V and 7 bases from J; bases unmatched to any gene: 10. From germline, CDR1 is SNHLY and CDR2 FYNNEI. The CDR3 covers 15 residues. The CDR3 protein is CASRVPGQAGGELFF. The CDR3 nucleotides read TGTGCCAGCAGAGTACCGGGACAGGCGGGCGGGGAGCTGTTTTTT.

This clonotype was observed at least ten times. This rearrangement joins TRBV5-1 to TRBJ2-5; possibly TRBD2 for D (5 bases). Trimming took 4 bases from V and 5 from J, leaving 15 bases between them. Germline CDR1 reads SGHRS; CDR2 reads YFSETQ. This CDR3 is built from 14 residues. CDR3 sequence: CASSADGRGETQYF. For the CDR3, the DNA is TGCGCCAGCAGCGCGGACGGGCGAGGGGAGACCCAGTACTTC.

This clonotype was found once. The rearrangement uses TRBV20-1 and TRBJ2-2; D uncertain. Germline assignment: CDR1 DFQATT and CDR2 SNEGSKA (reference sequence). The CDR3 loop spans 12 amino acids. Between the trimmed V and J ends, which lost 6 bases and 6 bases, there was a span of 11 bases. CDR3: CSARTLSGELFF. The DNA for the CDR3 is TGCAGTGCCCGAACTCTTTCCGGGGAGCTGTTTTTT.

The chain employs TRBV7-9 and TRBJ1-2; unclear D gene. Deletions cut 5 bases from V and 1 base from J, with 14 bases between. There are 15 residues in the CDR3. In germline, CDR1 is SEHNR, CDR2 FQNEAQ (reference sequence). The CDR3 region has the DNA TGTGCCAGCAGCCCCTCCGGGAGAATTAACTATGGCTACACCTTC. Residues: CASSPSGRINYGYTF.

V is TRBV28 and J is TRBJ2-3; 9 nucleotides line up with TRBD1. The germline gives CDR1 MDHEN, CDR2 SYDVKM. Trimming at V came to 10 bases and at J to 10 bases, leaving 18 bases not matched to a gene. The length of the CDR3 is 15 residues. CDR3 region: CATQRGDRDGLAQYF. DNA of the CDR3: TGTGCCACTCAACGGGGGGACAGGGATGGCTTGGCGCAGTATTTT.

The genes are TRBV5-1 and TRBJ1-6; TRBD1 is a possible D gene (5 bases). V was clipped by 0 bases and J by 6 bases, with 10 bases between them. The CDR3 contains 15 residues. The germline V gene encodes CDR1 SGHRS and CDR2 YFSETQ. CDR3 sequence reads: CASSLERGGNSPLHF. As DNA, the CDR3 is TGCGCCAGCAGCTTGGAAAGGGGTGGTAATTCACCCCTCCACTTT.

This clonotype has only a few counts. The chain uses TRBV9 and TRBJ2-1; 8 bases align to TRBD2. The CDR3 spans 17 residues. Germline V gene data show CDR1 as SGDLS and CDR2 as YYNGEE. Germline trimming cut 2 bases from V and 0 bases from J; bases unmatched to any gene: 7. CDR3 loop: CASSVGLVRSSYNEQFF. DNA of the CDR3: TGTGCCAGCAGCGTGGGACTAGTGAGAAGCTCCTACAATGAGCAGTTCTTC.

The rearrangement uses TRBV2 and TRBJ2-4; no reliable D call. The J call could be wrong; TRBJ2-7 is a better fit for the DNA end. The CDR3 contains 14 residues. The germline gives CDR1 SNHLY, CDR2 FYNNEI. The chain's CDR3 is CASSGNKRYYEQYF. CDR3 DNA: TGTGCCAGCAGTGGAAACAAAAGATACTACGAGCAGTACTTC.

The rearrangement links TRBV18 to TRBJ2-1; D possibly corresponds to TRBD2 (5 bases). CDR3 length: 14 residues. The germline V gene has CDR1 KGHSH and CDR2 LQKENI. Trimming pared 3 bases from V and 8 bases from J, leaving 14 bases between. CDR3 sequence: CASSPKGGWDEQFF. The CDR3 DNA reads as TGTGCCAGCTCACCCAAAGGAGGCTGGGATGAGCAGTTCTTC.

In its sample, this clonotype was seen once. This rearrangement joins TRBV6-2 or TRBV6-3 to TRBJ2-1; unclear D gene. V lost 0 bases, J lost 9 bases, and 15 bases lay in between. Per germline, CDR1 MNHEY and CDR2 SVGEGT. This CDR3 is 15 amino acids long. CDR3 in DNA: TGTGCCAGCAGTTACTCGGATCTTAGGGCCAGTGAGCAGTTCTTC. This gives the protein CASSYSDLRASEQFF.

J is TRBJ1-2 and V is TRBV28; D is uncertain. The CDR3 contains 12 residues. The germline V gene encodes CDR1 MDHEN and CDR2 SYDVKM. The ends were cut back, 5 bases at V and 8 bases at J, with 12 bases in the middle. The CDR3 region is CASSPWAGGYTF. CDR3 sequence (DNA): TGTGCCAGCAGTCCTTGGGCCGGGGGCTACACCTTC.

This chain joins TRBV29-1 and TRBJ1-3; D not resolved. The CDR3 runs 13 residues. Germline V CDR1 and CDR2: SQVTM, ANQGSEA. Trimming took off 6 bases at V and 2 bases at J, with 11 bases between the two ends. The CDR3 sequence is CSVTSGAGNTIYF. As DNA, the CDR3 is TGCAGCGTCACCTCCGGGGCTGGAAACACCATATATTTT.

This chain connects TRBV6-5 to TRBJ1-2; 12 bases map to TRBD1. CDR3 length: 14 residues. Germline CDR1 is MNHEY and CDR2 is SVGAGI. V lost 6 bases to trimming and J lost 7 bases; unmatched junction nucleotides: 6. The CDR3 here is CASSRGQGASGYTF. The DNA for the CDR3 is TGTGCCAGCAGCCGGGGACAGGGGGCAAGTGGCTACACCTTC.

The V gene is TRBV3-1, the J gene TRBJ2-1; the match to TRBD2 covers 9 bases. Germline CDR1 and CDR2: LGHDT and YNNKEL (reference sequence). Losses at the gene ends were 5 bases for V and 0 bases for J; bases not matched to a gene: 8. This CDR3 has 17 residues. The CDR3: CASSFIVSGGSYNEQFF. In nucleotides, the CDR3 is TGTGCCAGCAGCTTTATCGTTAGCGGGGGCTCCTACAATGAGCAGTTCTTC.

A single count supports this clonotype. The chain has TRBV7-8 and TRBJ2-3; the match to TRBD2 covers 8 bases. Germline-derived CDR1 and CDR2 are SGHVS and FQNEAQ. J lost 3 bases, V lost 5 bases, and 10 bases had no gene match. CDR3 length: 16 amino acids. CDR3 protein: CASSPYFSGETDTQYF. The CDR3 bases are TGTGCCAGCAGCCCGTATTTTAGCGGGGAAACAGATACGCAGTATTTT.

This clonotype has only a few counts. The chain couples TRBV7-9 to TRBJ1-6, with TRBD1 as a possible D gene (5 bases). The CDR3 length is 16 residues. V was trimmed by 5 bases and J by 9 bases, leaving 20 bases between them. CDR1 and CDR2 (germline): SEHNR, FQNEAQ (reference sequence). The CDR3 DNA sequence: TGTGCCAGCAGCATTCACAGTAGGGGTATTTCTTCACCCCTCCACTTT. This gives the protein CASSIHSRGISSPLHF.

This clonotype was counted ten times or more. V usage is TRBV20-1 and J usage is TRBJ2-3; TRBD1 is a possible D gene (6 bases). This CDR3 comprises 14 residues. The germline V gene has CDR1 DFQATT and CDR2 SNEGSKA (reference sequence). The V gene lost 6 bases and the J gene lost 4 bases, with 17 bases spanning the gap. The CDR3 nucleotides read TGCAGTGCCACAGGGTTTGGCATCGCAGATACGCAGTATTTT. Translating it yields CSATGFGIADTQYF.

At least ten counts were recorded for this clonotype. This rearrangement joins TRBV27 to TRBJ2-6, with TRBD1 identical over 7 bases. V was pared by 8 bases and J by 0 bases, with 1 base of the junction left unmatched. Germline CDR1 and CDR2: MNHEY and SMNVEV (reference sequence). The CDR3 extends over 14 amino acids. In DNA form, the CDR3 reads TGTGCCAGCTGGACAGGCTCTGGGGCCAACGTCCTGACTTTC. Its translation: CASWTGSGANVLTF.

V usage is TRBV11-2 and J usage is TRBJ2-5; 7 positions match TRBD1. Germline CDR1 and CDR2: SGHAT and FQNNGV. Trimming cost V 2 bases and J 5 bases; bases outside gene matches: 5. This CDR3 is built from 14 residues. The CDR3 spells CASSLQQGSETQYF. The CDR3 coding sequence is TGTGCCAGCAGCTTACAACAGGGGAGCGAGACCCAGTACTTC.

This chain connects TRBV7-8 to TRBJ1-1, with 7 bases matching TRBD1. The V gene end was trimmed by 0 bases and the J gene end by 1 base; junction bases not matched to a gene: 2. This CDR3 comprises 15 residues. The V gene's germline CDR1 is SGHVS and CDR2 FQNEAQ. Here the CDR3 reads CASSLATGPNTEAFF. The CDR3 DNA sequence: TGTGCCAGCAGCTTAGCGACAGGGCCGAACACTGAAGCTTTCTTT.

Many counts were recorded for this clonotype. The rearrangement uses TRBV7-3 and TRBJ2-1, with 7 bases matching TRBD2. The J call may be wrong; the DNA end is better matched by TRBJ2-7. Germline CDR1 is SGHTA and CDR2 is FQGTGA. This CDR3 contains 16 residues. CDR3 residues: CASSPVGGSSYNEQYF. CDR3 in DNA: TGTGCCAGCAGCCCGGTGGGCGGGAGCTCCTACAATGAGCAGTACTTC.

The sample holds a few counts of this clonotype. The chain carries TRBV4-2 and TRBJ2-5, with TRBD2 matching 8 bases. Trimming at V came to 0 bases and at J to 1 base, leaving 4 bases not matched to a gene. The CDR3 runs to 16 residues. Germline CDR1 LGHNA, CDR2 YNFKEQ. This CDR3 is CASSQEASGLQETQYF. CDR3 DNA sequence: TGTGCCAGCAGCCAAGAGGCTAGCGGGCTCCAAGAGACCCAGTACTTC.